Listed below are T cell receptor beta chains from one sample, sequenced in a study of shared clonotypes between healthy human individuals. Method: immunoSEQ multiplex PCR; TCRdb's copy keeps in-frame clones and lacks some. The sample gives about 480,000 clones, about three quarters of which show up once; approximately 12% is in the top ten. The source material was PBMCs. These receptor sequences come from a woman between 40 and 55 years old in good health. Some clones in this sample may be carry-over from other donors' samples. CDR3s include the opening cysteine and the closing phenylalanine or tryptophan. The D gene is left open where the match is weak. Where a row states a size, it is once, few, many or the class of an expanded clone; other rows omit it.

length	size	V	D	J	CDR3	DNA
14	.	TRBV19	.	TRBJ2-3	CASSMLARTDTQYF	TGTGCCAGTAGTATGCTAGCGCGCACAGATACGCAGTATTTT
10	.	TRBV30	.	TRBJ2-5	CAWRKEIQYF	TGTGCCTGGAGAAAAGAGATCCAGTACTTC
13	.	TRBV6-1	TRBD1	TRBJ2-7	CASKKTGSSEQYF	TGTGCCAGCAAAAAGACAGGGTCAAGCGAGCAGTACTTC
13	.	TRBV10-3	.	TRBJ2-7	CASKRDLSYEQYF	TGTGCCAGTAAACGGGACCTCTCCTACGAGCAGTACTTC
15	.	TRBV19	.	TRBJ1-3	CASSISGFPGNTIYF	TGTGCCAGTAGTATATCGGGGTTCCCTGGAAACACCATATATTTT
14	.	TRBV6-4	.	TRBJ2-1	CASSDQAGAYEQFF	TGTGCCAGCAGTGACCAGGCAGGGGCTTATGAGCAGTTCTTC
16	.	TRBV25-1	TRBD1	TRBJ2-7	CASSNTGTGGVYEQYF	TGTGCCAGCAGTAATACCGGGACAGGGGGCGTCTACGAGCAGTACTTC
14	.	TRBV30	.	TRBJ1-3	CAWSGGDPGNTIYF	TGTGCCTGGAGTGGAGGGGACCCCGGAAACACCATATATTTT
15	.	TRBV28	TRBD1	TRBJ2-5	CASSPWDRGQETQYF	TGTGCCAGCAGTCCTTGGGACAGGGGGCAAGAGACCCAGTACTTC
13	.	TRBV28	TRBD1	TRBJ1-1	CASSRDRNTEAFF	TGTGCCAGCAGTCGGGACAGGAACACTGAAGCTTTCTTT
14	once	TRBV4-1	.	TRBJ1-2	CASSQPRENYGYTF	TGCGCCAGCAGCCAACCCAGGGAGAACTATGGCTACACCTTC
16	.	TRBV27	TRBD2	TRBJ2-2	CASRGPGTSDTGELFF	TGTGCCAGCAGGGGGCCCGGGACTAGCGACACCGGGGAGCTGTTTTTT
17	few	TRBV10-3	TRBD2	TRBJ2-7	CAIIPRGTSGSLHEQYF	TGTGCCATCATTCCCCGAGGGACTAGCGGGAGTCTCCACGAGCAGTACTTC
15	.	TRBV29-1	TRBD1	TRBJ1-1	CSAARLGQLDTEAFF	TGCAGCGCCGCTCGACTGGGACAGCTCGACACTGAAGCTTTCTTT
15	.	TRBV6-5	TRBD1	TRBJ1-1	CASSPGQGRGTEAFF	TGTGCCAGCAGTCCAGGACAGGGCAGAGGCACTGAAGCTTTCTTT
16	.	TRBV27	TRBD1	TRBJ1-1	CASSLADRGPSTEAFF	TGTGCCAGCAGTTTAGCCGACAGGGGGCCAAGTACTGAAGCTTTCTTT
16	medium-sized	TRBV5-4	TRBD1	TRBJ1-1	CASSLGTGVEDTEAFF	TGTGCCAGCAGCTTGGGGACAGGGGTTGAGGACACTGAAGCTTTCTTT
15	many	TRBV5-1	.	TRBJ2-1	CASSLRESSYNEQFF	TGCGCCAGCAGCTTGCGGGAGAGCTCCTACAATGAGCAGTTCTTC
15	.	TRBV4-1	TRBD1	TRBJ1-2	CASSQAGQGNYGYTF	TGCGCCAGCAGCCAAGCTGGACAGGGGAACTATGGCTACACCTTC
16	many	TRBV9	TRBD1	TRBJ2-2	CASSPQGTGYTGELFF	TGTGCCAGCAGCCCCCAGGGGACAGGGTACACCGGGGAGCTGTTTTTT
16	.	TRBV7-9	.	TRBJ2-7	CASSFVLSGYPYEQYF	TGTGCCAGCAGCTTTGTGCTTAGCGGTTATCCCTACGAGCAGTACTTC
11	.	TRBV29-1	.	TRBJ1-4	CSVGAGGKLFF	TGCAGCGTTGGGGCGGGGGGAAAACTGTTTTTT
16	.	TRBV7-9	TRBD1	TRBJ1-5	CASSLVGGTGNQPQHF	TGTGCCAGCAGCTTAGTAGGCGGGACAGGGAATCAGCCCCAGCATTTT
13	.	TRBV11-2	.	TRBJ1-1	CASSWGRDTEAFF	TGTGCCAGCAGCTGGGGGCGGGACACTGAAGCTTTCTTT
11	few	TRBV2	.	TRBJ2-2	CASLYAGELFF	TGTGCCAGCCTTTATGCCGGGGAGCTGTTTTTT
16	.	TRBV19	TRBD2	TRBJ2-1	CASSGADSGRPGEQFF	TGTGCCAGTAGTGGGGCGGATAGCGGGAGGCCCGGTGAGCAGTTCTTC
16	.	TRBV19	.	TRBJ1-2	CASTVAGTGGDYGYTF	TGTGCCAGTACCGTAGCCGGGACGGGGGGGGACTATGGCTACACCTTC
12	once	TRBV30	.	TRBJ1-1	CAWSALNTEAFF	TGTGCCTGGAGTGCCTTGAACACTGAAGCTTTCTTT
14	.	TRBV6-5	.	TRBJ2-7	CASSPGTNSYEQYF	TGTGCCAGCAGCCCCGGGACCAACTCCTACGAGCAGTACTTC
15	.	TRBV5-6	.	TRBJ1-1	CASSLLGWRGTEAFF	TGTGCCAGCAGCTTATTGGGGTGGAGGGGGACTGAAGCTTTCTTT
15	few	TRBV18	.	TRBJ2-1	CASSPRSSPINEQFF	TGTGCCAGCTCACCACGGTCTAGTCCCATCAATGAGCAGTTCTTC
14	.	TRBV18	TRBD2	TRBJ2-1	CASSPGLAEGEQFF	TGTGCCAGCTCACCGGGACTAGCGGAGGGGGAGCAGTTCTTC
15	.	TRBV28	.	TRBJ1-4	CASSFGGHGNEKLFF	TGTGCCAGCAGTTTTGGAGGACACGGCAATGAAAAACTGTTTTTT
13	.	TRBV30	TRBD2	TRBJ2-1	CAYDRGTSGAVFF	TGTGCCTACGACAGGGGGACTAGCGGGGCCGTTTTCTTC